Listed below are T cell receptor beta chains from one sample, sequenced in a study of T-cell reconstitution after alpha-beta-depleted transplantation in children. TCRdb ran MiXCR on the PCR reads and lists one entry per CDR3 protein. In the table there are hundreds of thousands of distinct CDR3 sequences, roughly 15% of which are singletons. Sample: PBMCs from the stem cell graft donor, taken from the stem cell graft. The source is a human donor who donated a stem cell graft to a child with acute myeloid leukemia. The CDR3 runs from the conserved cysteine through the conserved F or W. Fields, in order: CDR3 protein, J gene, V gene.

CASSTGLRGDEKLFF TRBJ1-4 TRBV5-1
CASSYLAASTDTQYF TRBJ2-3 TRBV6-2/TRBV6-3
CATSLGLAGSRDTQYF TRBJ2-3 TRBV15
CSAQAGANTEAFF TRBJ1-1 TRBV20-1
CASTHDGGWVTEAFF TRBJ1-1 TRBV9
CSALGQVNQPQHF TRBJ1-5 TRBV20-1
CSAPTSGAYNEQFF TRBJ2-1 TRBV20-1
CSVEGTGRTGELFF TRBJ2-2 TRBV29-1
CASSTDNNYGYTF TRBJ1-2 TRBV7-9
CASSFLRDRTNTEAFF TRBJ1-1 TRBV7-3
CASSLAGQVSSYEQYF TRBJ2-7 TRBV6-1
CASSDLGPLLHEQYF TRBJ2-7 TRBV6-2/TRBV6-3
CSARPQGEGYEQYF TRBJ2-7 TRBV20-1
CASSFRDRNSPLHF TRBJ1-6 TRBV7-2
CASSLPGISGANVLTF TRBJ2-6 TRBV7-9
CASSSRTSGGLDTQYF TRBJ2-3 TRBV7-8
CSSSSAKGALLTDTQYF TRBJ2-3 TRBV6-2/TRBV6-3
CSARKSSGAYEQYF TRBJ2-7 TRBV20-1
CASSPAARGTEAFF TRBJ1-1 TRBV7-9
CSARSGLWGAGNTIYF TRBJ1-3 TRBV20-1
CSAKTPRGPYNEQFF TRBJ2-1 TRBV20-1
CASSSLAGVAKNIQYF TRBJ2-4 TRBV7-9
CASSSRQGLGTGELFF TRBJ2-2 TRBV7-6
CASSRPAGSYNEQFF TRBJ2-1 TRBV5-6
CSARVDTTNTEAFF TRBJ1-1 TRBV20-1
CASSLTGGTLNEQFF TRBJ2-1 TRBV18
CATAGSVQETQYF TRBJ2-5 TRBV15
CASSLKTGYKTSYEQYF TRBJ2-7 TRBV7-9